The rows below give T cell receptor beta chains drawn from one sample of a study of blood T cell repertoires in COVID-19. Clones were read by immunoSEQ multiplex PCR, and TCRdb kept only the in-frame ones, dropping some. The table has 32,000 or so clones, around 90% seen once. The specimen was peripheral blood. The receptors here all came from a man aged 45 to 65 with active or convalescent COVID-19. Each CDR3 is given without its conserved first and last residue. Each record gives: V gene, CDR3 protein.

>TRBV4-3
ASSQDWWESNEQF
>TRBV6-5
ASSYSGTGGMQPQH
>TRBV4-1
ASSPGVWGRTDTQY
>TRBV28
ASSLRDSHH
>TRBV9
ASTKIGRNTEAF
>TRBV28
ASSFALLGSYEQY
>TRBV6-4
ASTSENSYEQY
>TRBV7-9
ASSRQGNADTQY
>TRBV9
ASSVFGGKGSTDTQY
>TRBV7-9
ASRSGTDNAEAF
>TRBV7-2
ASSSLAITVTGDNEQF